These T cell receptor beta chains were read from a single sample in a study of immune heterogeneity within non-small cell lung tumors. TCRdb re-called the multiplex PCR reads through MiXCR, storing one row per CDR3 protein. The table includes approximately 9,500 distinct CDR3 sequences, approximately 26% detected once. The sequencing input was lung tumor tissue. The receptors were sampled from a woman between 45 and 65 years old with non-small cell lung cancer. Both conserved end residues are part of each CDR3. Each record gives: clone size, J gene, V gene, D gene, CDR3 DNA, CDR3 protein. The D gene is left open where the match is weak. Size is omitted from some rows. Given values are once, few, many or a class for expanded clones.

many | TRBJ2-7 | TRBV28 | TRBD2 | TGTGCCAGCAGTTCCCGACTAGCGAGGCGCGACGAGCAGTACTTC | CASSSRLARRDEQYF
many | TRBJ2-5 | TRBV18 | . | TGTGCCAGCTCACCAGCTGAGACCCAGTACTTC | CASSPAETQYF
many | TRBJ2-1 | TRBV11-3 | . | TGTGCCAGCAGCTCTCGACAGCGTGGCTCCTACAATGAGCAGTTCTTC | CASSSRQRGSYNEQFF
many | TRBJ2-5 | TRBV2 | TRBD2 | TGTGCCAGAAGCGGGGTTCGGCTAGCCAAAGAGACCCAGTACTTC | CARSGVRLAKETQYF
many | TRBJ2-2 | TRBV24-1 | . | TGTGCCACCAGTGCACAGTCCACCGGGGAGCTGTTTTTT | CATSAQSTGELFF
. | TRBJ2-7 | TRBV20-1 | . | TGCAGTGCTCGGGACCCCGAGGGATTACACGAGCAGTACTTC | CSARDPEGLHEQYF
many | TRBJ2-1 | TRBV28 | . | TGTGCCAGCAGTACCGCCCGCCAATCCTACAATGAGCAGTTCTTC | CASSTARQSYNEQFF
many | TRBJ1-3 | TRBV12-3/TRBV12-4 | TRBD1 | TGTGCCAGCAGTTTGCGGGCCTGGACAGGTATAACTGGAAACACCATATATTTT | CASSLRAWTGITGNTIYF
. | TRBJ2-2 | TRBV6-1 | TRBD2 | TGTGCCAGCAGTGATAGCGGGGGGGCGCGAGGGGAGCCGTTTTTT | CASSDSGGARGEPFF
many | TRBJ2-1 | TRBV24-1 | . | TGTGCCACCAGTGATCCTTCCTCCGACGCTAGCTCCTACAATGAGCAGTTCTTC | CATSDPSSDASSYNEQFF
many | TRBJ2-7 | TRBV3-1 | . | TGTGCCAGCAGCCGCCCCAGGGGCGGCGAGCAGTACTTC | CASSRPRGGEQYF
medium-sized | TRBJ1-5 | TRBV28 | TRBD1 | TGTGCCAGCAGAGTGAGGCAGGGGGCCTATAGCAATCAGCCCCAGCATTTT | CASRVRQGAYSNQPQHF
medium-sized | TRBJ1-2 | TRBV28 | . | TGTGCCAGCAGTACACGCAGGGTGGGCAACTATGGCTACACCTTC | CASSTRRVGNYGYTF
medium-sized | TRBJ1-3 | TRBV5-1 | . | TGCGCCAGCAGCTTGGGAACCTCGACCTCTGGAAACACCATATATTTT | CASSLGTSTSGNTIYF
. | TRBJ2-7 | TRBV7-9 | . | TGTGCCATCAGCCCGGGGGTCCTAACCTACGAGCAGTACTTC | CAISPGVLTYEQYF
medium-sized | TRBJ2-1 | TRBV2 | TRBD1 | TGTGCCAGCAGTGAAAGCGGACAGGGGTGGGAGCAGTTCTTC | CASSESGQGWEQFF
many | TRBJ2-3 | TRBV10-1 | TRBD2 | TGCGCTAGCAGTGAGTCTTTGACTAGCGGGAGGGCCGAGGATACGCAGTATTTT | CASSESLTSGRAEDTQYF
many | TRBJ2-5 | TRBV13 | TRBD2 | TGTGCCAGCAGCTTAGCTAGCGGGGTAAAGTTGGAGACCCAGTACTTC | CASSLASGVKLETQYF
. | TRBJ1-5 | TRBV19 | . | TGTGCCAGTAGTATTGGGCAGGGGTGGAATCAGCCCCAGCATTTT | CASSIGQGWNQPQHF
. | TRBJ1-6 | TRBV9 | TRBD1 | TGTGCCAGCAGCTTTCAGGACAGGGTGGAAATTAATTCACCCCTCCACTTT | CASSFQDRVEINSPLHF
. | TRBJ2-5 | TRBV10-1 | . | TGCGCCAGCAGTGAGCAGCAAGGGGGACAAGGATCCCAGTACTTC | CASSEQQGGQGSQYF
. | TRBJ2-3 | TRBV6-1 | . | TGTGCCAGCAGTGCTCAGGGGGGCGTCACAGATACGCAGTATTTT | CASSAQGGVTDTQYF
many | TRBJ2-7 | TRBV20-1 | . | TGCAGTGCTAGACCCGCCCTTAGTCCCTCCTACGAGCAGTACTTC | CSARPALSPSYEQYF
many | TRBJ1-4 | TRBV20-1 | . | TGCAGTGCTCCCTCGCCAGGGACGTTTGAAAAACTGTTTTTT | CSAPSPGTFEKLFF
many | TRBJ1-2 | TRBV9 | . | TGTGCCAGCAGCCCTACAAGAGGGGCCTATGGCTACACCTTC | CASSPTRGAYGYTF
few | TRBJ1-1 | TRBV29-1 | TRBD1 | TGCAGCGTCCGGGACAGGAACACTGAAGCTTTCTTT | CSVRDRNTEAFF
many | TRBJ1-1 | TRBV10-1 | TRBD1 | TGCGCCAGCAGTGAGTCAAGGGACAGCCGCCGTGCTTTCTTT | CASSESRDSRRAFF
. | TRBJ2-7 | TRBV3-1 | TRBD1 | TGTGCCAGAAGCCAAAGGTGGTTTCCGCGGACAGGGGGCTACGAGCAGTACTTC | CARSQRWFPRTGGYEQYF
many | TRBJ2-7 | TRBV24-1 | . | TGTGCCACCAGTGGGGGAGCATCCTACGAGCAGTACTTC | CATSGGASYEQYF
. | TRBJ2-1 | TRBV12-5 | TRBD1 | TGTGCTAGCTCCGGGACAGGGGGTTCCTACGATGAGCAGTTCTTC | CASSGTGGSYDEQFF
few | TRBJ2-3 | TRBV14 | TRBD2 | TGTGCCAGCAGCCAACTAGCGGGGAGCACAGATACGCAGTATTTT | CASSQLAGSTDTQYF
few | TRBJ2-2 | TRBV27 | . | TGTGCCAGCAGTTTACTAGGGAACACCGGGGAGCTGTTTTTT | CASSLLGNTGELFF
. | TRBJ2-5 | TRBV9 | . | TGTGCCAGCAGCGTACGGGGTAGCCATTTCTACCAAGAGACCCAGTACTTC | CASSVRGSHFYQETQYF
. | TRBJ2-3 | TRBV9 | TRBD2 | TGTGCCAGCAGCGTAGGTAGCGGGTTAACAGATACGCAGTATTTT | CASSVGSGLTDTQYF
large | TRBJ2-7 | TRBV7-9 | TRBD1 | TGTGCCAGCAGCTCAACGGACAGGGCACCCTACGGGCCCGAGCAGTACTTC | CASSSTDRAPYGPEQYF
many | TRBJ2-1 | TRBV27 | TRBD2 | TGTGCCAGCAGTTTTTCGGGGGGTAATGAGCAGTTCTTC | CASSFSGGNEQFF
medium-sized | TRBJ1-5 | TRBV3-1 | . | TGTGCCAGCAGCCAAGATTTCGGTAACAATCAGCCCCAGCATTTT | CASSQDFGNNQPQHF
many | TRBJ1-1 | TRBV7-3 | TRBD1 | TGTGCCAGCAGCACCGGACAGGCGGCGAACACTGAAGCTTTCTTT | CASSTGQAANTEAFF
few | TRBJ2-5 | TRBV28 | . | TGTGCCAGCAGTGCCCATCGGGACATGCCGGAGACCCAGTACTTC | CASSAHRDMPETQYF
. | TRBJ2-1 | TRBV20-1 | . | TGCAGTGCTAAGGACAGGAGGGACAATGAGCAGTTCTTC | CSAKDRRDNEQFF
many | TRBJ1-1 | TRBV28 | . | TGTGCCAGCAGCGGGAGAGGATTGGGGTTAGGCTTCATTAACACTGAAGCTTTCTTT | CASSGRGLGLGFINTEAFF
many | TRBJ1-6 | TRBV4-2 | . | TGTGCCAGCAGCCAATCTTCCCCGTCCTCTTTGGGCAATTCACCCCTCCACTTT | CASSQSSPSSLGNSPLHF
. | TRBJ2-7 | TRBV11-2 | TRBD1 | TGTGTCGGCAGCTTAGCTCCAGGGGGCTCATCCTACGAGCAGTACTTC | CVGSLAPGGSSYEQYF
many | TRBJ2-1 | TRBV29-1 | TRBD1 | TGCAGCGTCGGACAGGGATGGTACAATGAGCAGTTCTTC | CSVGQGWYNEQFF
many | TRBJ1-4 | TRBV6-1 | TRBD1 | TGTGCCAGCAGTAACGGACAGGCCACTTCAACTAATGAAAAACTGTTTTTT | CASSNGQATSTNEKLFF
once | TRBJ2-5 | TRBV20-1 | TRBD2 | TGCAGTGCTTCGCGACTAGCGGGAGTCCGGGCCCAGTACTTC | CSASRLAGVRAQYF
many | TRBJ1-2 | TRBV7-9 | . | TGTGCCAGCAGCTTAGCGTCTCTTGGCTACACCTTC | CASSLASLGYTF
. | TRBJ2-5 | TRBV11-2 | TRBD2 | TGTGCCAGCGGCTTAAGTTCGGGGCGGGGGGGCCGGGTAGAGACCCAGTACTTC | CASGLSSGRGGRVETQYF
medium-sized | TRBJ2-2 | TRBV20-1 | . | TGCAGTGCTAGTCACTCGACAGGAGCGAACACCGGGGAGCTGTTTTTT | CSASHSTGANTGELFF
few | TRBJ2-3 | TRBV11-3 | TRBD2 | TGTGCCAGCGGCGGCGGGGGGAAGAGAGATACGCAGTATTTT | CASGGGGKRDTQYF
medium-sized | TRBJ1-2 | TRBV20-1 | . | TGCAGTGCCCAGGGGTTGGGTGGCTACACCTTC | CSAQGLGGYTF
. | TRBJ2-3 | TRBV5-5 | . | TGTGCCAGCAGCTTCATCGACAGCACAGATACGCAGTATTTT | CASSFIDSTDTQYF
many | TRBJ2-3 | TRBV7-6 | . | TGTGCCAGCAGCTTAAGAGGAACGTCCCTGGCAGATACGCAGTATTTT | CASSLRGTSLADTQYF
. | TRBJ2-6 | TRBV5-6 | . | TGTGCCAGCAGCTCACCAGGGGCGAGAGCCAACTCTGGGGCCAACGTCCTGACTTTC | CASSSPGARANSGANVLTF
many | TRBJ1-2 | TRBV28 | . | TGTGCCAGCACCAACCTGGCACTGAGGTCTCATGGCTACACCTTC | CASTNLALRSHGYTF
medium-sized | TRBJ2-7 | TRBV30 | . | TGTGCCTGGAGTTTCGGCATGAGTTTTGAGCAGTACTTC | CAWSFGMSFEQYF